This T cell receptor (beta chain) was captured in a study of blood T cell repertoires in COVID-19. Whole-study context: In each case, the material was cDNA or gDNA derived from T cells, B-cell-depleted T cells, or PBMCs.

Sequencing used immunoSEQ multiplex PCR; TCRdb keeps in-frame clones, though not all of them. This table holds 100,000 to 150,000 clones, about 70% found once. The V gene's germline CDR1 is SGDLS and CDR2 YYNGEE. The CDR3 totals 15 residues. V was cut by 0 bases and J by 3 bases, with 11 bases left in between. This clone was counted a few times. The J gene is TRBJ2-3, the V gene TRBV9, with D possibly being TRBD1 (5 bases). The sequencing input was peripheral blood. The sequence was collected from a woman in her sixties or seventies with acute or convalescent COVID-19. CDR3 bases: TGTGCCAGCAGCGTAGAAGGGGTGCGAACAGATACGCAGTATTTT. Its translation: CASSVEGVRTDTQYF.